The 25 T cell receptor beta chains given below trace back to one sample, sequenced in a study of blood T cell repertoires in COVID-19. Only in-frame clones appear in the TCRdb table, and some are missing; sequencing was by immunoSEQ multiplex PCR. The table shows around 160,000 clones, with around 82% occurring only once. Sequenced material: peripheral blood. These receptors were collected from a man between 60 and 70 years old with active or convalescent COVID-19.

J is TRBJ1-4 and V is TRBV18; unclear D gene. Germline CDR1 KGHSH, CDR2 LQKENI. Trimming took 0 bases from V and 8 from J, leaving 10 bases between them. This CDR3 is built from 14 residues. The DNA for the CDR3 is TGTGCCAGCTCACCACCCTCAGTATCCGAAAAACTGTTTTTT. Translation: CASSPPSVSEKLFF. The variable domain in full, with the rest retrieved from reference TRBV18 and TRBJ1-4, is NAGVMQNPRHLVRRRGQEARLRCSPMKGHSHVYWYRQLPEEGLKFMVYLQKENIIDESGMPKERFSAEFPKEGPSILRIQQVVRGDSAAYFCASSPPSVSEKLFFGSGTQLSVL.

The chain couples TRBV28 to TRBJ2-3, with 7 bases fitting TRBD1. The CDR3 runs 14 residues. Germline assignment: CDR1 MDHEN and CDR2 SYDVKM. V shed 5 bases and J 3 bases; nucleotides not matched to a gene: 5. In DNA form, the CDR3 reads TGTGCCAGCAGTCGGGGCAGGGGGACAGATACGCAGTATTTT. This gives the protein CASSRGRGTDTQYF.

The chain couples TRBV7-6 to TRBJ2-7; 13 positions match TRBD2. The CDR3 loop spans 18 amino acids. With V trimmed by 1 base and J by 5 bases, 11 bases remained unmatched. Germline values: CDR1 SGHVS, CDR2 FNYEAQ. In DNA form, the CDR3 reads TGTGCCAGCAGCTTAGAGGCCCGACTAGCGGGGGGATTAAACGAGCAGTACTTC. This codes for CASSLEARLAGGLNEQYF.

This clone was picked up one time. The chain has TRBV7-3 and TRBJ2-7, with a possible D match to TRBD2 (5 bases). V shed 0 bases and J shed 0 bases, with 6 bases lying between them. The CDR3 contains 14 residues. In germline, CDR1 is SGHTA, CDR2 FQGTGA. The CDR3 coding sequence is TGTGCCAGCAGCTTAACGGGGAGCTCCTACGAGCAGTACTTC. Amino acids: CASSLTGSSYEQYF.

This clone was observed a few times. This rearrangement joins TRBV18 to TRBJ2-7; 8 bases line up with TRBD2. Germline V CDR1 and CDR2: KGHSH, LQKENI. The J segment lost 3 bases and the V segment lost 3 bases, leaving 16 bases of the junction unmatched. There are 18 residues in the CDR3. The CDR3 reads CASSPRTPGAGELYEQYF. The CDR3 DNA reads TGTGCCAGCTCACCCCGTACCCCGGGAGCGGGAGAGCTCTACGAGCAGTACTTC.

The V gene is TRBV5-1, the J gene TRBJ2-5, with D unclear. The V gene lost 6 bases and the J gene lost 4 bases, with 16 bases spanning the gap. The CDR3 runs to 14 residues. CDR1 SGHRS and CDR2 YFSETQ come from the germline V gene. CDR3 loop: CASNTAGNLETQYF. The DNA for the CDR3 is TGCGCCAGCAATACAGCCGGTAATTTAGAGACCCAGTACTTC. Full variable domain (missing parts from reference TRBV5-1 and TRBJ2-5): KAGVTQTPRYLIKTRGQQVTLSCSPISGHRSVSWYQQTPGQGLQFLFEYFSETQRNKGNFPGRFSGRQFSNSRSEMNVSTLELGDSALYLCASNTAGNLETQYFGPGTRLLVL.

The V gene is TRBV27, the J gene TRBJ2-7, with D possibly matching TRBD1 (6 bases). The CDR3 extends over 14 amino acids. V was trimmed by 6 bases and J by 3 bases, leaving 15 bases between them. In germline, CDR1 is MNHEY, CDR2 SMNVEV (reference sequence). CDR3 in amino acids: CASSPGHLFYEQYF. DNA of the CDR3: TGTGCCAGCAGCCCGGGACATTTATTCTACGAGCAGTACTTC.

This chain connects TRBV5-4 to TRBJ2-3, with D possibly TRBD1 on 5 matching bases. The CDR3 totals 14 residues. Germline V CDR1 and CDR2: SGHNT, YYREEE (reference sequence). With 3 bases removed from V and 1 base from J, the gap between germline ends came to 9 bases. Here the CDR3 reads CASSSQGGTDTQYF. For the CDR3, the DNA is TGTGCCAGCAGCTCCCAAGGGGGCACAGATACGCAGTATTTT.

The gene calls are TRBV4-2 and TRBJ2-7; weak D call: TRBD2 (6 bases). Trimming shortened V by 1 base and J by 4 bases, and 14 bases separated the two germline ends. The germline CDR1 and CDR2 sequences are LGHNA and YNFKEQ. The CDR3 sequence is 15 residues long. The CDR3 sequence is CASSQVGGGTYEQYF. As DNA, the CDR3 is TGTGCCAGCAGCCAAGTAGGTGGGGGGACTTACGAGCAGTACTTC.

V is TRBV6-5 and J is TRBJ2-3, with 7 positions matching TRBD2. Germline V gene data show CDR1 as MNHEY and CDR2 as SVGAGI. Trimming at V came to 11 bases and at J to 4 bases, leaving 9 bases not matched to a gene. The CDR3 covers 13 residues. This chain's CDR3 is CALGREWADTQYF. CDR3 DNA: TGTGCCTTGGGGCGGGAGTGGGCAGATACGCAGTATTTT.

The rearrangement joins TRBV7-2 to TRBJ1-5, with 10 positions matching TRBD1. With V trimmed by 5 bases and J by 1 base, 14 bases remained unmatched. This CDR3 contains 19 residues. Germline CDR1 reads SGHTA; CDR2 reads FQGNSA. Here the CDR3 reads CASSLGQGGDLYSNQPQHF. CDR3 sequence (DNA): TGTGCCAGCAGCCTTGGACAGGGGGGCGACCTATACAGCAATCAGCCCCAGCATTTT.

The gene calls are TRBV15 and TRBJ2-4; a weak D match, TRBD1 (6 bases). Germline CDR1 and CDR2: LNHNV and YYDKDF (reference sequence). Trimming left V 5 bases short and J 7 bases short, with 12 bases between. The CDR3 is 13 residues long. CDR3 sequence: CATSGTPGNIQYF. CDR3 nucleotides: TGTGCCACCAGCGGGACACCGGGGAACATTCAGTACTTC.

As regards this clone: At one end the junction does not follow the germline gene, possibly because of a read error. Here the CDR3 DNA reads TGTGCCAGCAGGTTGGGACAGAACACAGATACGCAGTATTTT. As protein: CASRLGQNTDTQYF. V usage is TRBV5-4 and J usage is TRBJ2-3; 7 bases fit TRBD1. Germline V CDR1 and CDR2: SGHNT, YYREEE (reference sequence). The CDR3 is 14 residues long.

V and J are TRBV28 and TRBJ2-1; the D gene is possibly TRBD2 (7 bases). Trimming shortened V by 8 bases and J by 0 bases, and 14 bases separated the two germline ends. The CDR3 is made up of 15 amino acids. Germline CDR1 is MDHEN and CDR2 is SYDVKM. CDR3 sequence reads: CASPPGGASYNEQFF. The CDR3 bases are TGTGCCAGCCCCCCTGGGGGGGCCTCCTACAATGAGCAGTTCTTC.

The chain employs TRBV5-5 and TRBJ2-3; a weak D match, TRBD1 (5 bases). The CDR3 contains 12 residues. Germline V gives CDR1 SGHKS, CDR2 YYEKEE (reference sequence). The germline V and J ends were trimmed by 0 bases and 6 bases, with 5 bases remaining between them. In DNA, the CDR3 is TGTGCCAGCAGCTTGGAGGGGGATACGCAGTATTTT. Translated, it gives CASSLEGDTQYF.

The chain carries TRBV28 and TRBJ1-6, with a weak D call TRBD1 (5 bases). The CDR3 length is 14 residues. V was pared by 2 bases and J by 6 bases, with 8 bases between. Germline-derived CDR1 and CDR2 are MDHEN and SYDVKM. CDR3 amino acids: CASSLDSSNSPLHF. Written as DNA, the CDR3 is TGTGCCAGCAGTTTAGACAGCTCTAATTCACCCCTCCACTTT.

CDR3 nucleotides: TGCGCCAGCAGCCTCAGGGCCCTCTCTGGAAACACCATATATTTT. Translating gives CASSLRALSGNTIYF. The chain links TRBV4-3 to TRBJ1-3; D may be TRBD1 (5 bases). This CDR3 has 15 amino acids. Trimming pared 4 bases from V and 0 bases from J, leaving 10 bases between. Germline-derived CDR1 and CDR2 are LGHNA and YSLEER.

The chain couples TRBV5-1 to TRBJ1-2; D is uncertain. The CDR3 consists of 13 residues. The V end was cut by 0 bases, the J end by 6 bases, with 9 bases between. Germline V gene data show CDR1 as SGHRS and CDR2 as YFSETQ. The CDR3 DNA follows: TGCGCCAGCAGCTTGGTAGCAGAAGATGGCTACACCTTC. It yields the protein CASSLVAEDGYTF.

This clone was recorded once. The chain joins TRBV2 to TRBJ1-5; D is possibly TRBD1 (5 bases). V was cut by 3 bases and J by 0 bases, with 6 bases left in between. The germline CDR1 and CDR2 sequences are SNHLY and FYNNEI. The CDR3 runs 14 residues. The CDR3 sequence is CASSEQGSNQPQHF. The CDR3, as DNA: TGTGCCAGCAGTGAGCAGGGTAGCAATCAGCCCCAGCATTTT. Complete variable domain (other parts from reference TRBV2 and TRBJ1-5): EPEVTQTPSHQVTQMGQEVILRCVPISNHLYFYWYRQILGQKVEFLVSFYNNEISEKSEIFDDQFSVERPDGSNFTLKIRSTKLEDSAMYFCASSEQGSNQPQHFGDGTRLSIL.

The chain recombines TRBV28 with TRBJ2-6, with D perhaps matching TRBD2 (5 bases). CDR3 length: 16 residues. CDR1 and CDR2 from the germline V gene are MDHEN and SYDVKM. V was trimmed by 4 bases and J by 6 bases, leaving 16 bases between them. The CDR3 DNA reads TGTGCCAGCAGTTCCGACGGACTCAGTTCGGCCAACGTCCTGACTTTC. This gives the protein CASSSDGLSSANVLTF.

In DNA form, the CDR3 reads TGTGCCAGCAGCAAAAAAGACAGGGACAAGCAGTACTTC. This encodes CASSKKDRDKQYF. This chain uses TRBV5-6 with TRBJ2-7; 7 bases align to TRBD1. The ends lost 4 bases at V and 8 bases at J; junction bases unmatched: 9. CDR3 length: 13 amino acids. The germline V gene encodes CDR1 SGHDT and CDR2 YYEEEE.

The V and J genes are TRBV28 and TRBJ1-3; TRBD1 matches 9 bases. The germline V gene encodes CDR1 MDHEN and CDR2 SYDVKM. Trimming took 3 bases from V and 0 from J; bases not matched to a gene: 3. The CDR3 is 16 residues long. The CDR3 spells CASSLGQGLSGNTIYF. The CDR3 region has the DNA TGTGCCAGCAGTTTGGGACAGGGCCTCTCTGGAAACACCATATATTTT. The full variable domain, with the rest looked up from reference TRBV28 and TRBJ1-3, is DVKVTQSSRYLVKRTGEKVFLECVQDMDHENMFWYRQDPGLGLRLIYFSYDVKMKEKGDIPEGYSVSREKKERFSLILESASTNQTSMYLCASSLGQGLSGNTIYFGEGSWLTVV.

This clone came up once. The chain employs TRBV19 and TRBJ1-1; D gene unclear. The ends were cut back, 5 bases at V and 3 bases at J, with 10 bases in the middle. The CDR3 runs to 13 residues. CDR1 and CDR2 from the germline V gene are LNHDA and SQIVND (reference sequence). CDR3 sequence: CASSVTRDTEAFF. CDR3 sequence (DNA): TGTGCCAGTAGTGTAACCCGGGACACTGAAGCTTTCTTT. Together with reference TRBV19 and TRBJ1-1, the CDR3 gives the full variable domain: DGGITQSPKYLFRKEGQNVTLSCEQNLNHDAMYWYRQDPGQGLRLIYYSQIVNDFQKGDIAEGYSVSREKKESFPLTVTSAQKNPTAFYLCASSVTRDTEAFFGQGTRLTVV.

The CDR3 nucleotides read TGTGCCAGCTCACCACCCGAAGGGGGCGACCTCTCTGGGGCCAACGTCCTGACTTTC. Encoded protein: CASSPPEGGDLSGANVLTF. The chain is built from TRBV18 and TRBJ2-6; 7 bases align to TRBD1. Germline CDR1 is KGHSH and CDR2 is LQKENI. This CDR3 region has 19 residues. V shed 0 bases and J 0 bases; nucleotides not matched to a gene: 8.

This clone was observed a handful of times. The chain recombines TRBV29-1 with TRBJ2-5, with a possible D match to TRBD2 (6 bases). Germline V CDR1 and CDR2: SQVTM, ANQGSEA. This CDR3 region has 13 residues. The V and J ends lost 4 bases and 4 bases respectively, with 13 bases between them. CDR3 residues: CSVGEDGGETQYF. CDR3 DNA: TGCAGCGTTGGGGAGGACGGAGGAGAGACCCAGTACTTC.